A single sample gave rise to the 6 T cell receptor beta chains below, sequenced in a study of blood T cell repertoires in COVID-19. Data came from immunoSEQ multiplex PCR; TCRdb stores just in-frame clones and leaves some out. The data show fewer than 500,000 clones, around 87% seen once. Sequencing input: PBMCs or T cells enriched from blood (not recorded which). The receptors stem from a man aged 25-45 years who had recovered from COVID-19.

This chain connects TRBV18 to TRBJ1-2; D gene uncertain. The CDR3 runs 13 residues. V lost 6 bases to trimming and J lost 3 bases, with 11 bases between them. In germline, CDR1 is KGHSH, CDR2 LQKENI. The CDR3 DNA reads TGTGCCAGCTCCCCTGAACAATACTATGGCTACACCTTC. Translated, it gives CASSPEQYYGYTF.

V is TRBV9 and J is TRBJ1-4; perhaps TRBD1 as D (6 bases). Trimming stripped 3 bases from V and 10 bases from J, with 16 bases between. There are 14 residues in the CDR3. From germline, CDR1 is SGDLS and CDR2 YYNGEE. The CDR3 reads CASSATGSGGKLFF. DNA of the CDR3: TGTGCCAGCAGCGCAACAGGGTCGGGCGGAAAACTGTTTTTT.

The J gene is TRBJ2-1, the V gene TRBV7-6; 9 nucleotides agree with TRBD2. Per the germline V gene, CDR1 is SGHVS and CDR2 is FNYEAQ. The length of the CDR3 is 20 residues. J was trimmed by 2 bases and V by 4 bases; bases with no gene match: 18. CDR3 amino acids: CASSSYLVQGTSQPYNEQFF. CDR3 coding DNA: TGTGCCAGCAGCTCGTACTTAGTACAGGGGACTAGCCAACCCTACAATGAGCAGTTCTTC.

CDR3 amino acids: CASSLGTANTGELFF. The CDR3 coding sequence is TGTGCCAGCAGCCTGGGGACAGCGAACACCGGGGAGCTGTTTTTT. The chain has TRBV9 and TRBJ2-2, with 7 bases fitting TRBD1. The CDR3 runs 15 residues. With 4 bases clipped from V and 0 bases from J, the junction kept 3 bases outside the gene matches. The V gene's germline CDR1 is SGDLS and CDR2 YYNGEE.

This clone was seen a single time. This chain links TRBV30 with TRBJ1-5; 9 bases are shared with TRBD1. Germline V gene sequence: CDR1 GTSNPN, CDR2 SVGIG (reference sequence). The CDR3 consists of 15 residues. The ends lost 3 bases at V and 2 bases at J; junction bases unmatched: 5. For the CDR3, the DNA is TGTGCCTGGAGACATACAGGGGGCGGCAATCAGCCCCAGCATTTT. This sequence encodes CAWRHTGGGNQPQHF.

The chain joins TRBV12-5 to TRBJ1-2, with TRBD1 matching over 7 bases. The CDR3 sequence is 18 residues long. Germline V lookup: CDR1 LGHNT, CDR2 FRNRAP. Trimming removed 0 bases from V and 1 base from J; junction bases left unmatched: 11. The CDR3 region is CASGLVPFGTEINYGYTF. The CDR3 DNA follows: TGTGCTAGTGGTTTGGTACCCTTCGGGACAGAGATTAACTATGGCTACACCTTC. The full variable domain, with the rest looked up from reference TRBV12-5 and TRBJ1-2, is DARVTQTPRHKVTEMGQEVTMRCQPILGHNTVFWYRQTMMQGLELLAYFRNRAPLDDSGMPKDRFSAEMPDATLATLKIQPSEPRDSAVYFCASGLVPFGTEINYGYTFGSGTRLTVV.